This TCR beta chain was identified in a study of Graves' ophthalmopathy and Graves' hyperthyroidism listed by TCRdb under 2018. As for the study more broadly: Hyperthyroidism was considered stable if no progression to ophthalmopathy occurred within 18 months of follow-up. T-cell repertoires of thyroid tissue and blood were compared in 5 or 6 hyperthyroidism patients. To explore V-J signatures that separate ophthalmopathy from hyperthyroidism, a discovery set of about a hundred patients was enrolled, consisting of about 41 with ophthalmopathy and under 65 with stable hyperthyroidism. An independent validation cohort comprised under 20 hyperthyroidism patients and 17 patients who later progressed from hyperthyroidism to ophthalmopathy. To tell Graves' ophthalmopathy apart from Graves' hyperthyroidism, and to predict which patients would progress to ophthalmopathy, the study relied on TCR beta repertoire signatures. In total, under 150 blood samples were TCR-sequenced: fewer than 50 ophthalmopathy, around 75 hyperthyroidism and approximately 17 hyperthyroidism-to-ophthalmopathy patients. After sampling, hyperthyroidism patients received methimazole starting at 30 mg daily, and ophthalmopathy patients received high-dose intravenous methylprednisolone. Overall study results and their limits: In cross-validation, the 13-signature model distinguished ophthalmopathy from stable hyperthyroidism with 87.88% sensitivity and roughly 84% specificity, while in the test set the corresponding values were about 80% and 75%. In validation, the model predicted ophthalmopathy progression with over 60% sensitivity and roughly 72% specificity; some 13 predicted patients were CT-confirmed with GO in a median of around 6 months. Among expanded thyroid clonotypes with frequency above 0.001, most also showed up in blood, which suggests that blood repertoires may reflect the thyroid immune response. Sample size was not statistically predetermined, and group allocation was not concealed from the investigators.

TCR beta CDR3 regions were amplified from RNA transcripts for repertoire sequencing. The first round of RT-PCR was done with HTBI primers and the Qiagen OneStep RT-PCR kit, and was followed by a second round of multiplex PCR, then size selection and purification. The libraries underwent paired-end sequencing with 100 bp reads on an Illumina HiSeq2000. The paper's data handling went like this. SOAPnuke was used for read processing, and reads with adapters, uncalled bases, a mean Phred below 15, or no exact constant-primer or identifier match were discarded. COPE v1.2.5 was used to merge high-quality paired reads. Clonotypes were defined as unique nucleotide sequences and were aligned to IMGT TRB V, D and J references using MiTCR v1.1. Analysis was restricted to V-J combinations with a frequency above 0.0001, which covered 98% to 99.2% of repertoires. For each V-J combination, a TCR clonal expansion and chaos score was defined as F50 clonal expansion divided by the chaos observed in the TCRdist matrix. Welch's t-statistics and random forest were used to reduce the features to about a dozen V-J combinations, which were then used as input to a naive Bayes classifier. The Morisita-Horn index was used to measure how similar the thyroid and blood repertoires were. TCRdb redid the processing of the public reads, applying fastp at Q25 and MiXCR, and retained in-frame beta chains. Merged by CDR3 protein, the rows form single entries marked with the most common genes and DNA. The V and J calls come from TCRdb's annotation, not from the publication. The table for this sample lists over a million distinct CDR3 sequences; about two fifths of them were counted only once. Over 8.5% of the sample lies in the top ten.

The CDR3 runs 15 amino acids, cysteine and phenylalanine included. Here the CDR3 DNA is all that survives: 45 bases in frame from base 1. Based on the germline V gene (reference sequence), the CDR1 and CDR2 sequences are SEHNR and FQNEAQ. V loses 4 bases, J loses 1 base, and the germline ends lie 11 bases apart. Regarding this clonotype: The antigen it binds to is not known. Base qualities are missing; no much larger clone stands one base away.

Hyperthyroidism patients were newly diagnosed, with disease duration under 2 months, and aged 18 to 65 years. Patients with other autoimmune diseases, uncontrolled infections, pregnancy or lactation were excluded. Diagnosis was based on clinical symptoms, serum thyroxine, TRAb, thyroid ultrasound and orbital computed tomography. Total RNA was extracted with Trizol reagent and quality-checked on an Agilent 2100 Bioanalyzer. The sequence derives from an adult man with Graves' hyperthyroidism. Sequencing input: peripheral blood or thyroid tissue (not recorded which). The chain was built from TRBV7-9 and TRBJ1-3; a weak D assignment points to TRBD1 (6 bases agree). The CDR3 corresponds to CASSSGGLSGNTIYF. In nucleotide form, the sequence is TGTGCCAGCAGCTCCGGGGGGCTATCTGGAAACACCATATATTTT.